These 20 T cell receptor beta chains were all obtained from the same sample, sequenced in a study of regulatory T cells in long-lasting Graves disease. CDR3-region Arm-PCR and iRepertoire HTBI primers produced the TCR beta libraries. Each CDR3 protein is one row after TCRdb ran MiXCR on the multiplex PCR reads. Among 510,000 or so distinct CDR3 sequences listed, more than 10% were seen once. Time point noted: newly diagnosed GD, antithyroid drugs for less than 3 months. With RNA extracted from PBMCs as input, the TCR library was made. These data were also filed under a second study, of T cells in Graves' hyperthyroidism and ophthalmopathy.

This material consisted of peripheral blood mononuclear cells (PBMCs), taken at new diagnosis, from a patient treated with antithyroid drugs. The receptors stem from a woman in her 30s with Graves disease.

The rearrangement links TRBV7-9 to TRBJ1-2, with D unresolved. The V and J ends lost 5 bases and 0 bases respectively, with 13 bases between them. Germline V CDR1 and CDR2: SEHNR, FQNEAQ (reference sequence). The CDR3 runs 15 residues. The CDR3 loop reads CASSPGLLANYGYTF. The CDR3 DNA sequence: TGTGCCAGCAGCCCCGGGCTTCTAGCTAACTATGGCTACACCTTC.

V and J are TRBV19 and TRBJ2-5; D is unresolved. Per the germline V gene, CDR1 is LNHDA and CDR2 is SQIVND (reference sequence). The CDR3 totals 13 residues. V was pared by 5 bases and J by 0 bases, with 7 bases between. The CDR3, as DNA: TGTGCCAGTAGTGAGTCAGACCAAGAGACCCAGTACTTC. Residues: CASSESDQETQYF.

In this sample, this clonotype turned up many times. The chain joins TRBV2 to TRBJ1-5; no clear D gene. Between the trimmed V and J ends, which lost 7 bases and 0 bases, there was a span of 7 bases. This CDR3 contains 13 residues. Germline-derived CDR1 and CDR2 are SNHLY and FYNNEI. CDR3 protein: CASKGVSNQPQHF. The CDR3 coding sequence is TGTGCCAGCAAGGGCGTTAGCAATCAGCCCCAGCATTTT.

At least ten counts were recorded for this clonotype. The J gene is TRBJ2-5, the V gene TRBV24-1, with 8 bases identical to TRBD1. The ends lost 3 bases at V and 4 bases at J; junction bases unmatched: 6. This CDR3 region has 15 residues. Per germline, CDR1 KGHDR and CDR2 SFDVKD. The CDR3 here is CATSDPGTGSETQYF. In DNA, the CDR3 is TGTGCCACCAGTGATCCTGGGACAGGATCAGAGACCCAGTACTTC.

The CDR3 loop is CASRRSGERGYTF. CDR3 bases: TGTGCCAGTAGACGAAGCGGCGAGCGGGGCTACACCTTC. The chain joins TRBV19 to TRBJ1-2; no clear D. CDR3 length: 13 residues. Trimming left V 6 bases short and J 8 bases short, with 16 bases between. CDR1 is LNHDA, CDR2 SQIVND, per germline (reference sequence).

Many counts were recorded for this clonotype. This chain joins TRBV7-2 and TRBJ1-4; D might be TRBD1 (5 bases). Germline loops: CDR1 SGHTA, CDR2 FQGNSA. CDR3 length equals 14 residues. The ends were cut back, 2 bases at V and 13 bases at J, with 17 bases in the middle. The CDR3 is CASSLRGGEGLLFF. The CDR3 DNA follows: TGTGCCAGCAGCTTAAGAGGAGGGGAAGGTCTACTGTTTTTT.

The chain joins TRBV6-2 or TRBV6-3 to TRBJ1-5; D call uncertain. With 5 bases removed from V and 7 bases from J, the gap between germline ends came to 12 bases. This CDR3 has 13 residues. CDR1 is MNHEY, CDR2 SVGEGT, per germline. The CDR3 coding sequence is TGTGCCAGCAGTGAATTCTTACGACAGCCCCAGCATTTT. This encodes CASSEFLRQPQHF.

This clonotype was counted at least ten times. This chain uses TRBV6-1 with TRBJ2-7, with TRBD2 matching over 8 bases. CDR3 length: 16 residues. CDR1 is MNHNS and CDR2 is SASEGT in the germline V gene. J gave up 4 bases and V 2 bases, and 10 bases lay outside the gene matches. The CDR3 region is CASSEIGAGESYEQYF. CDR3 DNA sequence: TGTGCCAGCAGTGAAATCGGAGCGGGAGAGTCTTACGAGCAGTACTTC.

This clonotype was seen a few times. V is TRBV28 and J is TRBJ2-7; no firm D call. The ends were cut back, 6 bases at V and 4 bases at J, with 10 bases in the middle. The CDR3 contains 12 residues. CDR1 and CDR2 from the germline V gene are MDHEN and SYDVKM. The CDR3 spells CASRSKLYEQYF. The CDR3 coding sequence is TGTGCCAGCAGGTCAAAGTTGTACGAGCAGTACTTC.

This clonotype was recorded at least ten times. The CDR3 reads CASSSGLGYTF. CDR3 coding DNA: TGTGCCAGCAGCTCCGGCCTTGGCTACACCTTC. The J gene is TRBJ1-2, the V gene TRBV7-9; D is ambiguous. The CDR3 runs 11 residues. Germline values: CDR1 SEHNR, CDR2 FQNEAQ (reference sequence). Deletions cut 4 bases from V and 7 bases from J, with 7 bases between.

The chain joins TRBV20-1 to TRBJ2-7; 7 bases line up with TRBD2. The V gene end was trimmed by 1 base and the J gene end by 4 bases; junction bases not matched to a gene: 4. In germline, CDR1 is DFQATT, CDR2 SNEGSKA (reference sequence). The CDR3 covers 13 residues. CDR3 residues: CSARGDYKYEQYF. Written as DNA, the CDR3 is TGCAGTGCTAGAGGGGACTACAAGTACGAGCAGTACTTC.

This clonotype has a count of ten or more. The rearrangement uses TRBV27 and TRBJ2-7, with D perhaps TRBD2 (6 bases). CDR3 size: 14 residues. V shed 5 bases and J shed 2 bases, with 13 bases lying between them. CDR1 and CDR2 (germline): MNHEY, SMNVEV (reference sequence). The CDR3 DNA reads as TGTGCCAGCAGTGGGGGGACCTCGGCCTACGAGCAGTACTTC. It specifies CASSGGTSAYEQYF.

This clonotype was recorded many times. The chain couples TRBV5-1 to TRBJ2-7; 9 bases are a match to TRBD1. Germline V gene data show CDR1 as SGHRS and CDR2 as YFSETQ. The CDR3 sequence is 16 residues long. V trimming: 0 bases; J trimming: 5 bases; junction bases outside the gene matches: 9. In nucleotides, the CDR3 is TGCGCCAGCAGCTTGGGGACAGGGGCCCGTCGGGACGAGCAGTACTTC. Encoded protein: CASSLGTGARRDEQYF.

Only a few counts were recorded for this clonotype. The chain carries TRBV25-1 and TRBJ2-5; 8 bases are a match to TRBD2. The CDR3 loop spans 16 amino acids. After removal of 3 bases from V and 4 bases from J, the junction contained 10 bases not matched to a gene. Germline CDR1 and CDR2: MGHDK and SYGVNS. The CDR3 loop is CASSDLLGLGGETQYF. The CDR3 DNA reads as TGTGCCAGCAGTGATTTATTGGGACTAGGAGGAGAGACCCAGTACTTC. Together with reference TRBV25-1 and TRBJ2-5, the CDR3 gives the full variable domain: EADIYQTPRYLVIGTGKKITLECSQTMGHDKMYWYQQDPGMELHLIHYSYGVNSTEKGDLSSESTVSRIRTEHFPLTLESARPSHTSQYLCASSDLLGLGGETQYFGPGTRLLVL.

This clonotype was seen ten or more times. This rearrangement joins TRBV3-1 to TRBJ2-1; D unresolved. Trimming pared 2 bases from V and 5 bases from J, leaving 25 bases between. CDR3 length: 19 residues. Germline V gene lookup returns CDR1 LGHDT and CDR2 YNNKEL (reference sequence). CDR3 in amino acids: CASSQSNLLLVQNNNEQFF. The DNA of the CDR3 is TGTGCCAGCAGCCAATCCAACCTCCTCTTGGTTCAGAACAACAATGAGCAGTTCTTC.

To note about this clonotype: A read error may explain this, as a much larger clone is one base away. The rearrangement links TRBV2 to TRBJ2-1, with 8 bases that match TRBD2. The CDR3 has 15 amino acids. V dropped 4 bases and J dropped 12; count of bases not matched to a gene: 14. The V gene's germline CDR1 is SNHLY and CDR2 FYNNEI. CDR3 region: CASSGGLAGSSGQFF. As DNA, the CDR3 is TGTGCCAGCAGTGGAGGGCTAGCGGGTTCCTCTGGGCAGTTCTTC.

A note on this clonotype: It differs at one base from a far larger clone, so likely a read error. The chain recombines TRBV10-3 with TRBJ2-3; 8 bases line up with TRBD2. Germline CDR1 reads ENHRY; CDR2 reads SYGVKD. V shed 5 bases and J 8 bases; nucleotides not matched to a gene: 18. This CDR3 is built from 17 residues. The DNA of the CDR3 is TGTGCCATCAGTTTGGCCTTAAGCGGGAGTGAGGAGGGTACGCAGTATTTT. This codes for CAISLALSGSEEGTQYF.

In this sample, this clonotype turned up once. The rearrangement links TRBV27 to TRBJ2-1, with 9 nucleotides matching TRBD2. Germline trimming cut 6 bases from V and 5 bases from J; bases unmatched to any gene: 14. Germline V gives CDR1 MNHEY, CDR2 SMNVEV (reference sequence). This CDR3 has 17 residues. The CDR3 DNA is TGTGCCAGCAGCTACAGACAACACCTAGCGGGAAACAATGAGCAGTTCTTC. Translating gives CASSYRQHLAGNNEQFF.

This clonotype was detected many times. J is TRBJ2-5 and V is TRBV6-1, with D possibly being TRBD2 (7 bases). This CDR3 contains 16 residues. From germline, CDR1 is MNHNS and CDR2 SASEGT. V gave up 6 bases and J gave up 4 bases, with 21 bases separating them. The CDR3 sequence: CASRTGGAGKGETQYF. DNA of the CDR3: TGTGCCAGCAGGACTGGGGGGGCAGGGAAGGGAGAGACCCAGTACTTC.

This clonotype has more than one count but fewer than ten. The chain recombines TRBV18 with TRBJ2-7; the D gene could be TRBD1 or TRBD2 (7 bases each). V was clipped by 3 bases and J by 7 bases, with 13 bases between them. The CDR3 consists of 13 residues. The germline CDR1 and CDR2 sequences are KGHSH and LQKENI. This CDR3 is CASSPGRGGEQYF. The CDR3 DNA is TGTGCCAGCTCACCGGGCAGGGGGGGTGAGCAGTACTTC.